This TCR beta chain was identified during a study of blood T cell repertoires in COVID-19 (dated by TCRdb to the early 2020s). Notes on the research overall: Collaborator samples came from the United States, Italy and Spain and covered acute and convalescent phases of COVID-19. Where available, HLA class I and class II types were taken from metadata supplied by the sample provider and were not determined by assay-based typing. The dataset comprised deeply sampled blood TCRbeta repertoires from subjects exposed to, actively infected with, or recovered from COVID-19. The repertoires were made available in a free public database intended to serve as a resource for research on the immune response to SARS-CoV-2. The samples were drawn from two sources: the first 160 participants of the ongoing ImmuneRACE study, and 1,200 or so subjects contributed by 6 global collaborators. The prospective study material was composed of cDNA or gDNA derived from T cells, B-cell-depleted T cells, or PBMCs. The sample metadata nearly always contained a de-identified subject ID, COVID-19 status, age in years and sex.

V lost 6 bases and J lost 1 base; the stretch between them is 16 bases long. Inclusive of the bounding cysteine and phenylalanine, the CDR3 is 16 residues long. Of the read, only the CDR3 DNA is kept; its 48 bases are in frame from base 1. CDR1 and CDR2 are drawn from the germline V gene: MDHEN, SYDVKM. Study-level results and caveats: Clinical and demographic metadata were provided uncurated, with the amount varying by source and participant.

Enrolling through a virtual design, the prospective study's participants ranged in age from roughly 18 to 90 years and lived across about two dozen United States geographic areas. To assign participants to cohorts, the prospective study relied on clinical history that participants themselves reported in a screening survey and a study questionnaire. Recovered participants in ImmuneRACE Cohort 3 were defined as having two consecutive negative NP/OP PCR tests, clearance from a healthcare professional, or resolution of symptoms. In the prospective study, whole blood, serum and a nasopharyngeal or oropharyngeal swab were collected from each participant by mobile phlebotomists. Prospective study participants could optionally give additional blood draws and questionnaires over a roughly 2-month period. Before DNA extraction, blood samples from the prospective study were shipped at room temperature or frozen.

TCRbeta CDR3 regions were amplified from genomic DNA using the immunoSEQ Assay, a bias-controlled multiplex PCR. Per the authors' processing: The number of nucleated cells in each sample was estimated from the amplification of reference gene primers within the assay. To quantify the absolute abundance of each unique TCRbeta CDR3 rearrangement, sequence reads were collapsed and filtered. Productive Simpson clonality was computed per sample as the square root of Simpson's diversity index over productive rearrangements. TCRdb limited this immuneACCESS table to in-frame rearrangements with V and J called. A share of clones is missing; checked studies link under half to unresolved V genes, and the rest is unexplained. That table gives V, J and clone size, and the DNA gave D and trimming. This sample lists roughly 300,000 clones; about 92% were detected once. 15% to 20% of the sample lies in the top ten.

In regard to this clone: What this receptor recognizes is not known. Base quality data are lacking; no much larger clone is found one base away.

The rearranged segments are TRBV28 and TRBJ1-5, and perhaps TRBD1 as D gene, on 6 matching bases. The sequence was collected from a woman aged 25-40 years who had recovered from COVID-19. Sample: PBMCs or T cells enriched from blood (not recorded which). The nucleotides are TGTGCCAGCAGAATTCTAGGGGGGGCGAGCAATCAGCCCCAGCATTTT. It is translated as CASRILGGASNQPQHF. Beyond the CDR3, the reference TRBV28 and TRBJ1-5 genes provide the residues; the full variable domain reads: DVKVTQSSRYLVKRTGEKVFLECVQDMDHENMFWYRQDPGLGLRLIYFSYDVKMKEKGDIPEGYSVSREKKERFSLILESASTNQTSMYLCASRILGGASNQPQHFGDGTRLSIL.